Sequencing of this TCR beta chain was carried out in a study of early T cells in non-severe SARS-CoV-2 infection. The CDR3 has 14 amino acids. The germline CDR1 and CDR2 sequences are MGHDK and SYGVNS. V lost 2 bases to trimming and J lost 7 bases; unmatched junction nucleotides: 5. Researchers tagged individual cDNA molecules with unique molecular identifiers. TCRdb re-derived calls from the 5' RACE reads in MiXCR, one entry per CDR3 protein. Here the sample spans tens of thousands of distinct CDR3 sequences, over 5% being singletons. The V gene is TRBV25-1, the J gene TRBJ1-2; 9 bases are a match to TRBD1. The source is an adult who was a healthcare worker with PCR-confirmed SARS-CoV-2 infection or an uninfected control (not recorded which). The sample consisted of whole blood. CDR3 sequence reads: CASSEPQGARGYTF. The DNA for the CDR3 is TGTGCCAGCAGTGAACCACAGGGGGCGCGTGGCTACACCTTC.